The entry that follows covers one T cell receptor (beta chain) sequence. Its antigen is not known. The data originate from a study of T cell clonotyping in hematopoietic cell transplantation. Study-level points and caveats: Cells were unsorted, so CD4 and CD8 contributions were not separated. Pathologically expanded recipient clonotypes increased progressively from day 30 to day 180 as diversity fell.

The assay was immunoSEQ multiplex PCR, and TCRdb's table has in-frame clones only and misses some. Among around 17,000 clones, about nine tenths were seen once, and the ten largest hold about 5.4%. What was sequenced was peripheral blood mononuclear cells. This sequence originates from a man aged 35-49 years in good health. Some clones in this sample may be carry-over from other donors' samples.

The CDR3, as DNA: TGCGCCAGCAGCCAAGATACGGGGGCCGCCTACGAGCAGTACTTC. Translated: CASSQDTGAAYEQYF. This chain links TRBV4-3 with TRBJ2-7; perhaps D is TRBD1 or TRBD2 (6 bases each). The germline V gene has CDR1 LGHNA and CDR2 YSLEER. V was trimmed by 0 bases and J by 2 bases, leaving 11 bases between them. The CDR3 has 15 amino acids.